Below are 6 T cell receptor beta chains sequenced from a single sample in a study of blood T cell repertoires in COVID-19 (dated by TCRdb to 2020 to 2022). The method behind the library was the immunoSEQ multiplex PCR assay. TCRdb holds this immuneACCESS table with in-frame rearrangements only. Some clones are missing; in checked studies, unresolved V genes explain under half, and the rest has no known cause. For this sample the table gives around 200,000 clones, of which about four fifths were detected only once. The ten most abundant clones make up around 7.9% of the sample. Sequencing used peripheral blood. The receptor source for this set is a middle-aged man with active or convalescent COVID-19.

The gene calls are TRBV28 and TRBJ1-2; D not certain. Germline V lookup: CDR1 MDHEN, CDR2 SYDVKM. This CDR3 has 13 amino acids. V lost 5 bases and J lost 1, with 8 bases in between. CDR3: CASSPTYNYGYTF. CDR3 coding DNA: TGTGCCAGCAGTCCAACCTATAACTATGGCTACACCTTC.

The chain couples TRBV6-5 to TRBJ2-7, with D possibly TRBD1 on 6 matching bases. Germline V gives CDR1 MNHEY, CDR2 SVGAGI. The V gene lost 6 bases and the J gene lost 4 bases, with 19 bases spanning the gap. The CDR3 totals 15 residues. The CDR3 protein is CASSPGQSPGYEQYF. The CDR3 nucleotides read TGTGCCAGCAGCCCGGGACAATCACCCGGTTACGAGCAGTACTTC.

The chain employs TRBV30 and TRBJ1-2; D unresolved. CDR1 and CDR2 from the germline V gene are GTSNPN and SVGIG (reference sequence). CDR3 size: 15 residues. Between the trimmed V and J ends, which lost 2 bases and 2 bases, there was a span of 15 bases. CDR3 DNA: TGTGCCTGGAGTCTCGGACTCGGCGACAACTATGGCTACACCTTC. Encoded protein: CAWSLGLGDNYGYTF.

This clone was seen a few times. Other nucleotide sequences from this sample produce the same CDR3. The chain links TRBV19 to TRBJ1-2; D call uncertain. Trimming cost V 6 bases and J 8 bases, with 10 bases left between them. The length of the CDR3 is 11 residues. The V gene's germline CDR1 is LNHDA and CDR2 SQIVND (reference sequence). This CDR3 reads CASSSSFGYTF. The CDR3 nucleotides are TGTGCCAGTAGCAGTTCTTTCGGCTACACCTTC.

The V call is TRBV19, the J call TRBJ2-7; TRBD2 matches at 7 bases. CDR1 is LNHDA, CDR2 SQIVND, per germline (reference sequence). Germline trimming cut 3 bases from V and 6 bases from J; bases unmatched to any gene: 8. The CDR3 has 14 amino acids. The CDR3 reads CASSIREGPVEQYF. In nucleotides, the CDR3 is TGTGCCAGTAGTATTAGGGAGGGGCCTGTCGAGCAGTACTTC. The whole variable domain, remainder taken from reference TRBV19 and TRBJ2-7, is DGGITQSPKYLFRKEGQNVTLSCEQNLNHDAMYWYRQDPGQGLRLIYYSQIVNDFQKGDIAEGYSVSREKKESFPLTVTSAQKNPTAFYLCASSIREGPVEQYFGPGTRLTVT.

This clone was seen a few times. This sequence joins TRBV2 and TRBJ1-5; D gene uncertain. The CDR3 runs 15 residues. V was clipped by 2 bases and J by 3 bases, with 11 bases between them. The germline CDR1 and CDR2 sequences are SNHLY and FYNNEI. The DNA for the CDR3 is TGTGCCAGCAGTGAACTCCGGGGTTTCAATCAGCCCCAGCATTTT. Translation gives CASSELRGFNQPQHF.